Included here is one T cell receptor beta chain sequence, with context. Its antigen remains unidentified. This entry belongs to a study of blood T cells in healthy people across ages. General study results and limits: Observed TCR beta diversity per million T cells went down as age went up. This fall followed a roughly linear course with age.

A second PCR of 7 to 11 cycles used a sample-barcoded 5' primer and a J-beta primer mix. In TCRdb, the 5' RACE reads were re-called with MiXCR into one record per CDR3 protein. Of 730,000 or so distinct CDR3 sequences listed, more than 40% are singletons. V lost 2 bases and J 6 bases, leaving 16 bases between the germline ends. The CDR3 is 15 amino acids. Germline assignment: CDR1 ENHRY and CDR2 SYGVKD. The TCR originated in a woman aged 55-70 years in good health. V and J are TRBV10-3 and TRBJ1-1, with a weak D call TRBD1 (6 bases). The sequenced sample was blood. The CDR3 protein is CAISEGGTTSPEAFF. The DNA for the CDR3 is TGTGCCATCAGTGAGGGGGGGACAACCTCCCCTGAAGCTTTCTTT.